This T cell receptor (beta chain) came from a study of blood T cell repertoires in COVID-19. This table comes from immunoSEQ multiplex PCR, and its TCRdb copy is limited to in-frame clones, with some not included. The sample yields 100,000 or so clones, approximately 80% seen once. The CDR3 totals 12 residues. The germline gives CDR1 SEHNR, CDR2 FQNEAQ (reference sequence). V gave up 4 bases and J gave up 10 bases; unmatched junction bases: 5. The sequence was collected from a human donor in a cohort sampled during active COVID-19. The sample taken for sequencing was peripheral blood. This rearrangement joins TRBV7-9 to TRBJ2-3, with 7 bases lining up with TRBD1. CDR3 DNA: TGTGCCAGCAGCTATACAACAGGGGCGCAGTATTTT. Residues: CASSYTTGAQYF.